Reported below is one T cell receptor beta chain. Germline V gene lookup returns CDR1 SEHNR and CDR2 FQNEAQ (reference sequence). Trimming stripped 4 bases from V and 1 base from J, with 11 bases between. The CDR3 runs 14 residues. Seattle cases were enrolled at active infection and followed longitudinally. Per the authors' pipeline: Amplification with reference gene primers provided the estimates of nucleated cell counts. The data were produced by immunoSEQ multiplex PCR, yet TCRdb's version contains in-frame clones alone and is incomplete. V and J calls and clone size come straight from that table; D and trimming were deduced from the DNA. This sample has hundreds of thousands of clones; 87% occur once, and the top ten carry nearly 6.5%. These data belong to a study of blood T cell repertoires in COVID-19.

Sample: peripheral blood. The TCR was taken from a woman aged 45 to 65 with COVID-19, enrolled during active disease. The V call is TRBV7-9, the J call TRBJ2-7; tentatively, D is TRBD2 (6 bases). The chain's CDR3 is CASSSSGGSYEQYF. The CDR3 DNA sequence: TGTGCCAGCAGCTCCTCAGGAGGGTCCTACGAGCAGTACTTC. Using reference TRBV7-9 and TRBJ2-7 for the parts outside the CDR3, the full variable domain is DTGVSQNPRHKITKRGQNVTFRCDPISEHNRLYWYRQTLGQGPEFLTYFQNEAQLEKSRLLSDRFSAERPKGSFSTLEIQRTEQGDSAMYLCASSSSGGSYEQYFGPGTRLTVT.